This T cell receptor (beta chain) was documented in a study of T-cell memory formation after mild COVID-19. The overall study: TCR clusters showed largely donor specificity. Broader study findings: CD4+ contracting clones lay mainly in CM and EM, CD8+ ones in EMRA. Clones that got smaller from day 15 to 85 had even CD4/CD8, while clones growing later tipped toward CD4+.

TCRdb used MiXCR to reprocess the 5' RACE reads, holding one entry per CDR3 protein. Among roughly 350,000 distinct CDR3 sequences listed, around 30% were seen once. Between the trimmed V and J ends, which lost 1 base and 3 bases, there was a span of 12 bases. Germline V gene data show CDR1 as SEHNR and CDR2 as FQNEAQ (reference sequence). This CDR3 is built from 15 residues. This clonotype was detected a few times. Its antigen remains unknown. Sequencing was carried out using PBMCs or a T cell subset sorted from them (not recorded which). The sequence derives from an adult woman who had mild COVID-19 (a few samples of this study predate the infection). Cell type and time point are not known. This chain joins TRBV7-9 and TRBJ1-2; D is uncertain. CDR3 coding DNA: TGTGCCAGCAGCTTAGAGGTGGAGACCCACTATGGCTACACCTTC. Protein sequence: CASSLEVETHYGYTF.